This T cell receptor beta chain was identified in a study of T cell responses to AZD1222 COVID-19 vaccine. General study points: Spike-specific TCR breadth and depth rose after two AZD1222 doses. Just a handful of people given AZD1222 tested seropositive at baseline.

Comments on this clone: As yet, its antigen is unknown.

Generated by immunoSEQ multiplex PCR, the TCRdb table keeps only in-frame clones and is missing some. The sample consists of approximately 130,000 clones, approximately 92% of them appearing once. CDR1 is LGHDT, CDR2 YNNKEL, per germline (reference sequence). The CDR3 runs 16 residues. J gave up 8 bases and V 1 base, and 9 bases lay outside the gene matches. The sequencing used peripheral blood, collected 28 days after the second AZD1222 dose. J is TRBJ2-1 and V is TRBV3-1 (or the pseudogene TRBV3-2); 9 nucleotides line up with TRBD1. The TCR comes from an adult who received the AZD1222 COVID-19 vaccine. The DNA of the CDR3 is TGTGCCAGCAGCCAAGGGACAGGGGAACCTATTGATGAGCAGTTCTTC. It is translated as CASSQGTGEPIDEQFF.